Following are 20 T cell receptor beta chains from one sample sequenced in a study of OX40 agonist ivuxolimab in advanced cancers. Libraries were prepared by immunoSEQ multiplex PCR; TCRdb keeps only in-frame clonotypes and omits some of them. The table lists fewer than 90,000 clones, roughly 86% of them singletons. This specimen was CD4+ or CD8+ T cells sorted from blood, taken in a trial of the OX40 agonist ivuxolimab. Every receptor here comes from an adult with an advanced solid tumor such as melanoma, head and neck, liver or kidney cancer.

This chain connects TRBV6-6 to TRBJ2-7; 7 bases match TRBD2. CDR3 length: 13 residues. After removal of 7 bases from V and 6 bases from J, the junction contained 9 bases not matched to a gene. Germline V lookup: CDR1 MNHNY, CDR2 SVGAGI (reference sequence). The DNA for the CDR3 is TGTGCCAGCATTAAGAGCGGGAAGTCCGAGCAGTACTTC. This encodes CASIKSGKSEQYF.

This clone was seen just once. This chain links TRBV5-1 with TRBJ2-5; D remains unclear. CDR3 size: 12 residues. Germline lookup yields CDR1 SGHRS and CDR2 YFSETQ. V lost 5 bases, J lost 1 base, and 6 bases lay in between. CDR3 nucleotides: TGCGCCAGCAGAGACTTCCAAGAGACCCAGTACTTC. This gives the protein CASRDFQETQYF.

This clone has just a few counts. The chain uses TRBV7-2 and TRBJ1-1, with a weak D call TRBD1 (5 bases). CDR1 and CDR2 (germline): SGHTA, FQGNSA. The CDR3 contains 16 residues. V dropped 2 bases and J dropped 2 bases, with 15 bases sitting between them. CDR3 protein: CASSLRAGRVNTEAFF. The DNA of the CDR3 is TGTGCCAGCAGCTTAAGGGCAGGGAGGGTAAACACTGAAGCTTTCTTT.

The chain is built from TRBV6-6 and TRBJ1-1; D perhaps matches TRBD1 (5 bases). Germline CDR1 reads MNHNY; CDR2 reads SVGAGI (reference sequence). Trimming left V 0 bases short and J 8 bases short, with 10 bases between. The CDR3 has 13 residues. CDR3 amino acids: CASSYSRGGEAFF. The CDR3 region has the DNA TGTGCCAGCAGTTACTCCCGGGGGGGGGAAGCTTTCTTT.

V is TRBV7-2 and J is TRBJ1-3; D uncertain. Germline V gives CDR1 SGHTA, CDR2 FQGNSA. Trimming stripped 5 bases from V and 1 base from J, with 12 bases between. The CDR3 contains 15 residues. The CDR3 here is CASSPQSVSGNTIYF. As DNA, the CDR3 is TGTGCCAGCAGCCCCCAGTCGGTTTCTGGAAACACCATATATTTT. The whole variable domain, remainder taken from reference TRBV7-2 and TRBJ1-3, is GAGVSQSPSNKVTEKGKDVELRCDPISGHTALYWYRQSLGQGLEFLIYFQGNSAPDKSGLPSDRFSAERTGGSVSTLTIQRTQQEDSAVYLCASSPQSVSGNTIYFGEGSWLTVV.

The gene calls are TRBV19 and TRBJ2-3; D is ambiguous. The CDR3 totals 14 residues. CDR1 and CDR2 (germline): LNHDA, SQIVND (reference sequence). The V and J ends lost 1 base and 0 bases respectively, with 5 bases between them. This chain's CDR3 is CASSIVGSTDTQYF. In nucleotides, the CDR3 is TGTGCCAGTAGTATAGTGGGCAGCACAGATACGCAGTATTTT.

The V call is TRBV25-1, the J call TRBJ1-3; weak D call: TRBD1 (5 bases). The germline V gene encodes CDR1 MGHDK and CDR2 SYGVNS. V lost 5 bases to trimming and J lost 4 bases, with 12 bases between them. The CDR3 extends over 14 amino acids. The chain's CDR3 is CASSRGQSGNTIYF. DNA for the CDR3: TGTGCCAGCAGTCGGGGCCAGTCAGGAAACACCATATATTTT. Together with reference TRBV25-1 and TRBJ1-3, the CDR3 gives the full variable domain: EADIYQTPRYLVIGTGKKITLECSQTMGHDKMYWYQQDPGMELHLIHYSYGVNSTEKGDLSSESTVSRIRTEHFPLTLESARPSHTSQYLCASSRGQSGNTIYFGEGSWLTVV.

Here the CDR3 reads CASSQGGAPQHF. The CDR3 DNA follows: TGTGCCAGCAGCCAGGGGGGAGCGCCCCAGCATTTT. The rearrangement joins TRBV6-1 to TRBJ1-5; 7 bases match TRBD1. This CDR3 is 12 amino acids long. With 6 bases clipped from V and 9 bases from J, the junction kept 5 bases outside the gene matches. The germline CDR1 and CDR2 sequences are MNHNS and SASEGT.

The chain employs TRBV2 and TRBJ1-5, with unresolved D. This CDR3 comprises 15 residues. Germline-derived CDR1 and CDR2 are SNHLY and FYNNEI. V shed 5 bases and J shed 0 bases, with 11 bases lying between them. CDR3 protein: CASSRTGYSNQPQHF. The DNA for the CDR3 is TGTGCCAGCAGTCGCACGGGGTATAGCAATCAGCCCCAGCATTTT.

V gene TRBV29-1 combines with J gene TRBJ2-3; D may match TRBD1 or TRBD2 (5 bases each). The V and J ends lost 6 bases and 3 bases respectively, with 16 bases between them. This CDR3 comprises 14 residues. From germline, CDR1 is SQVTM and CDR2 ANQGSEA. This chain's CDR3 is CSVDGATSTDTQYF. The CDR3 DNA reads as TGCAGCGTGGACGGGGCAACATCAACAGATACGCAGTATTTT.

The rearrangement joins TRBV28 to TRBJ2-7; tentative D call: TRBD1 (5 bases). The CDR3 has 15 amino acids. The V end was cut by 5 bases, the J end by 5 bases, with 19 bases between. The germline CDR1 and CDR2 sequences are MDHEN and SYDVKM. The CDR3 protein is CASSQPWQGIHEQYF. CDR3 sequence (DNA): TGTGCCAGCAGTCAGCCGTGGCAGGGTATCCACGAGCAGTACTTC.

This chain's CDR3 is CASSPVRGNTEAFF. The CDR3 coding sequence is TGTGCCAGCTCACCAGTTAGAGGGAACACTGAAGCTTTCTTT. The gene calls are TRBV18 and TRBJ1-1; D gene unclear. Germline-derived CDR1 and CDR2 are KGHSH and LQKENI. V lost 2 bases and J lost 1, with 8 bases in between. CDR3 size: 14 residues.

This clone was picked up one time. CDR3 residues: CASSIGRGGNIQYF. Written as DNA, the CDR3 is TGTGCCAGTAGTATCGGCAGGGGCGGGAACATTCAGTACTTC. V usage is TRBV19 and J usage is TRBJ2-4; maybe TRBD1 (6 bases). The CDR3 is 14 amino acids. In germline, CDR1 is LNHDA, CDR2 SQIVND (reference sequence). Trimming pared 3 bases from V and 7 bases from J, leaving 13 bases between.

Note on this clone: Other DNA sequences of this sample code for an identical CDR3. The V call is TRBV29-1, the J call TRBJ2-6; no reliable D call. V was trimmed by 5 bases and J by 0 bases, leaving 8 bases between them. Germline loops: CDR1 SQVTM, CDR2 ANQGSEA. The CDR3 covers 14 residues. This CDR3 reads CSVLQASGANVLTF. The DNA for the CDR3 is TGCAGCGTTCTCCAAGCCTCTGGGGCCAACGTCCTGACTTTC.

This clone occurred once. V and J are TRBV4-2 and TRBJ1-6; the D gene is possibly TRBD1 (6 bases). Germline loops: CDR1 LGHNA, CDR2 YNFKEQ. Trimming took off 0 bases at V and 10 bases at J, with 16 bases between the two ends. The CDR3 is 16 amino acids. CDR3 DNA sequence: TGTGCCAGCAGCCAAGATCTCGCGGGACAAAGGTCACCCCTCCACTTT. Amino acids: CASSQDLAGQRSPLHF.

This clone was detected only a few times. The V gene is TRBV30, the J gene TRBJ1-1; a weak D match, TRBD1 (5 bases). The V gene's germline CDR1 is GTSNPN and CDR2 SVGIG (reference sequence). CDR3 length: 13 amino acids. V lost 2 bases to trimming and J lost 5 bases, with 12 bases between them. The CDR3 is CAWSPGVKTEAFF. DNA for the CDR3: TGTGCCTGGAGTCCGGGGGTTAAGACTGAAGCTTTCTTT.

The chain uses TRBV27 and TRBJ2-7, with D perhaps matching TRBD2 (5 bases). Germline CDR1 MNHEY, CDR2 SMNVEV (reference sequence). V lost 5 bases to trimming and J lost 5 bases, with 16 bases between them. The length of the CDR3 is 14 residues. CDR3 in DNA: TGTGCCAGCAGTCGGAACCGGAGGTGGGACGAGCAGTACTTC. This codes for CASSRNRRWDEQYF.

V and J are TRBV7-2 and TRBJ2-2; tentatively, D is TRBD1 (7 bases). From germline, CDR1 is SGHTA and CDR2 FQGNSA. This CDR3 is 16 amino acids long. Trimming took 3 bases from V and 7 from J, leaving 18 bases between them. The CDR3 protein is CASSFGRRGPGGELFF. The CDR3 region has the DNA TGTGCCAGCAGCTTCGGTAGGAGGGGGCCAGGCGGGGAGCTGTTTTTT.

This rearrangement joins TRBV19 to TRBJ2-2; 9 positions match TRBD1. Germline values: CDR1 LNHDA, CDR2 SQIVND (reference sequence). V shed 4 bases, J shed 5 bases, and the junction held 8 bases outside the gene matches. This CDR3 contains 16 residues. The CDR3, as DNA: TGTGCCAGTAGTAATCCCGGGACAGGGTTAACCGGGGAGCTGTTTTTT. It codes for CASSNPGTGLTGELFF.

The chain joins TRBV28 to TRBJ2-1; D call uncertain. Deletions cut 5 bases from V and 7 bases from J, with 15 bases between. The germline V gene has CDR1 MDHEN and CDR2 SYDVKM. CDR3 size: 14 residues. CDR3 in DNA: TGTGCCAGCAGTCGCTCCCGCAGGTCAAATGAGCAGTTCTTC. Amino acid sequence: CASSRSRRSNEQFF.